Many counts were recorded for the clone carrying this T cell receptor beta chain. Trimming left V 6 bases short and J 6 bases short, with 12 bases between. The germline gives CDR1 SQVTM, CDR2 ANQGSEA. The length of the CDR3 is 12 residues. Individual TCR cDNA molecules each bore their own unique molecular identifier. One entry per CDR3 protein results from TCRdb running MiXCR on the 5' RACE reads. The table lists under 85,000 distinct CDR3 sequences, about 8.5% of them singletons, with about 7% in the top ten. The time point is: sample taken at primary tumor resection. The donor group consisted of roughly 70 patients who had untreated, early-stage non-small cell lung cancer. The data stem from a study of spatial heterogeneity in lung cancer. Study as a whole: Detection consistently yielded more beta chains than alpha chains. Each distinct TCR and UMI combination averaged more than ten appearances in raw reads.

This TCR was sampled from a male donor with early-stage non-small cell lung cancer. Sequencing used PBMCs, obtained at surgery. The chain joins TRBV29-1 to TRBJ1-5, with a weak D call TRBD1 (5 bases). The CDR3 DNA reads TGCAGCGTAGCCAGGGAGGGTCAGCCCCAGCATTTT. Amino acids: CSVAREGQPQHF.